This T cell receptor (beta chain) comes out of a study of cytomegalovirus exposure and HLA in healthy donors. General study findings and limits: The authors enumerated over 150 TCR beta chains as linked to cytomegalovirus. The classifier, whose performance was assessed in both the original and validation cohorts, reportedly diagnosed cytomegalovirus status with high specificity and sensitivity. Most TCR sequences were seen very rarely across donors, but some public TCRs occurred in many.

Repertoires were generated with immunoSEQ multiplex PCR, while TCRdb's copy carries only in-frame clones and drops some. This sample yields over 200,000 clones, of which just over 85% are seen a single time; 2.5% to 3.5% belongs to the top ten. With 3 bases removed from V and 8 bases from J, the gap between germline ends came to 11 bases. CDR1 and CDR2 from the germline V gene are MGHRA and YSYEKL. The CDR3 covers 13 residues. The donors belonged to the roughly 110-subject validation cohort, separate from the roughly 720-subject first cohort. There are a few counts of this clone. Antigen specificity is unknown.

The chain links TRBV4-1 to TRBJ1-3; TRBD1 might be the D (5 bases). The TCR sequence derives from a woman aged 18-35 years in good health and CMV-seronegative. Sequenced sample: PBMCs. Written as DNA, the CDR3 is TGCGCCAGCAGCCAGGGACTTTTAGACACCATATATTTT. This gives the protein CASSQGLLDTIYF.